These T cell receptor beta chains were read from a single sample in a study of T cell responses to AZD1222 COVID-19 vaccine. The protocol was immunoSEQ multiplex PCR, while the TCRdb copy is restricted to in-frame clones and leaves out a portion. The table has approximately 67,000 clones, roughly 80% seen once. Specimen: peripheral blood, collected on day 0 of AZD1222 vaccination. The receptors originated from an adult in good health. Each CDR3 is given with its conserved first and last residue. A D gene is named only where the DNA matches it firmly. A clone size is listed for some rows: how often the clone was seen (once, few, many), or a class if it is expanded.

J	size	D	V	CDR3	DNA
TRBJ1-1	NA	NA	TRBV6-1	CASSEELMNTEAFF	TGTGCCAGCAGTGAAGAACTCATGAACACTGAAGCTTTCTTT
TRBJ2-1	NA	NA	TRBV7-9	CASSPRVGGDEQFF	TGTGCCAGCAGCCCGAGGGTGGGGGGAGATGAGCAGTTCTTC
TRBJ1-2	NA	NA	TRBV5-6	CASSEGELYGYTF	TGTGCCAGCAGCGAGGGGGAACTCTATGGCTACACCTTC
TRBJ1-4	NA	TRBD1	TRBV5-4	CASSLQGTQGEIFF	TGTGCCAGCAGCTTGCAAGGGACCCAGGGGGAGATTTTTTTT
TRBJ1-2	NA	NA	TRBV7-9	CASSFKGLNYGYTF	TGTGCCAGCAGCTTTAAGGGACTTAACTATGGCTACACCTTC
TRBJ1-2	once	TRBD1	TRBV15	CATSLDRVDYGYTF	TGTGCCACCAGCCTGGACAGGGTAGACTATGGCTACACCTTC
TRBJ1-1	once	NA	TRBV28	CACVGPGLNTEAFF	NA
TRBJ2-7	NA	NA	TRBV28	CASRVTPSYEQYF	TGTGCCAGCCGGGTCACTCCCTCCTACGAGCAGTACTTC
TRBJ1-2	NA	TRBD1	TRBV19	CASPTRDREGYGYTF	TGTGCCAGTCCAACCCGGGACAGGGAGGGCTATGGCTACACCTTC
TRBJ1-5	once	NA	TRBV5-1	CASSTTSDQPQHF	TGCGCCAGCAGCACTACGTCTGATCAGCCCCAGCATTTT
TRBJ1-5	NA	NA	TRBV19	CASSPGAVPQHF	TGTGCCAGTAGCCCAGGGGCAGTGCCCCAGCATTTT
TRBJ1-1	NA	NA	TRBV2	CASSPVTTGFPEAFF	TGTGCCAGCAGTCCAGTTACTACAGGGTTTCCTGAAGCTTTCTTT
TRBJ1-1	NA	NA	TRBV9	CASSVASSGEAFF	TGTGCCAGCAGCGTAGCTAGCAGTGGTGAAGCTTTCTTT
TRBJ2-1	NA	NA	TRBV7-3	CASSERATTVYNEQFF	TGTGCCAGCAGCGAACGGGCCACGACAGTCTACAATGAGCAGTTCTTC
TRBJ2-1	NA	NA	TRBV15	CATSPSTGINYEQFF	TGTGCCACCAGCCCTTCTACGGGGATAAACTATGAGCAGTTCTTC
TRBJ1-1	NA	NA	TRBV7-9	CASSLALGAAFF	TGTGCCAGCAGCTTAGCGCTGGGGGCAGCTTTCTTT
TRBJ2-7	NA	NA	TRBV5-1	CASSLAAVNEQYF	TGCGCCAGCAGCTTGGCGGCAGTCAACGAGCAGTACTTC
TRBJ2-3	few	NA	TRBV5-1	CASSLDLGGGTDTQYF	TGCGCCAGCAGCTTGGACCTAGGGGGGGGCACAGATACGCAGTATTTT
TRBJ2-1	NA	TRBD2	TRBV7-2	CASSLGSGGSNEQFF	TGTGCCAGCAGCTTAGGAAGCGGGGGCTCCAATGAGCAGTTCTTC
TRBJ2-7	NA	TRBD1	TRBV19	CASSILTGAYEQYF	TGTGCCAGTAGTATTTTGACAGGGGCCTACGAGCAGTACTTC
TRBJ1-3	NA	TRBD1	TRBV2	CASRQGQISGNTIYF	TGTGCCAGCAGGCAGGGACAGATCTCTGGAAACACCATATATTTT
TRBJ1-1	NA	TRBD1	TRBV15	CATSRPGQGEAFF	TGTGCCACCAGCAGACCCGGACAGGGTGAAGCTTTCTTT
TRBJ1-1	NA	NA	TRBV19	CASTSTYTLNTEAFF	TGTGCCAGTACCTCTACTTACACCTTGAACACTGAAGCTTTCTTT
TRBJ2-7	NA	TRBD2	TRBV5-6	CASSPQWGGSYEQYF	TGTGCCAGCAGCCCCCAATGGGGGGGGAGTTACGAGCAGTACTTC
TRBJ1-1	few	NA	TRBV10-3	CAISDRDEGPIEAFF	TGTGCCATCAGTGATCGAGACGAGGGGCCTATTGAAGCTTTCTTT
TRBJ2-3	NA	NA	TRBV9	CASSVATGTSTDTQYF	TGTGCCAGCAGCGTAGCTACTGGGACCAGCACAGATACGCAGTATTTT
TRBJ1-1	NA	NA	TRBV6-2/TRBV6-3	CASSQETLRTANTEAFF	TGTGCCAGCAGTCAAGAAACCCTGAGGACAGCAAACACTGAAGCTTTCTTT
TRBJ1-2	NA	NA	TRBV19	CARGALDYGYTF	TGTGCCAGAGGGGCCCTCGACTATGGCTACACCTTC
TRBJ1-5	NA	NA	TRBV27	CASRGLRNQPQHF	TGTGCCAGCAGAGGTTTACGCAATCAGCCCCAGCATTTT
TRBJ2-7	NA	TRBD1	TRBV7-2	CASSWRQGAGEQYF	TGTGCCAGCAGCTGGAGACAGGGGGCGGGGGAGCAGTACTTC
TRBJ1-6	NA	TRBD1	TRBV4-3	CASSLGQGVPLHF	TGCGCCAGCAGCCTCGGACAGGGGGTACCCCTCCACTTT
TRBJ2-3	NA	NA	TRBV7-9	CASSGATGTDTQYF	TGTGCCAGCAGCGGCGCAACGGGGACAGATACGCAGTATTTT
TRBJ2-1	NA	TRBD2	TRBV7-3	CASSLTGRVTSGRVGEQFF	TGTGCCAGCAGCTTAACTGGGAGAGTTACTAGCGGGCGGGTTGGTGAGCAGTTCTTC
TRBJ1-1	NA	NA	TRBV18	CASSPLQGEAFF	TGTGCCAGCTCACCTTTACAGGGTGAAGCTTTCTTT
TRBJ2-1	NA	NA	TRBV10-3	CAISESGRSSYNEQFF	TGTGCCATCAGTGAGTCTGGGCGGAGCTCCTACAATGAGCAGTTCTTC
TRBJ2-7	once	NA	TRBV28	CASSLGGDRSYEQYF	TGTGCCAGCAGTTTAGGGGGGGACAGGTCCTACGAGCAGTACTTC
TRBJ1-1	NA	NA	TRBV16	CASSRVTGNPEAFF	TGTGCCAGCAGTCGGGTTACAGGGAACCCTGAAGCTTTCTTT
TRBJ2-7	NA	NA	TRBV5-1	CASSANTGNDEQYF	TGCGCCAGCAGCGCAAACACAGGTAACGACGAGCAGTACTTC
TRBJ2-1	NA	NA	TRBV7-3	CASSLQASYNEQFF	TGTGCCAGCAGCCTCCAAGCGTCTTACAATGAGCAGTTCTTC
TRBJ1-2	NA	NA	TRBV28	CASSPRGANGYTF	TGTGCCAGCAGCCCTCGGGGGGCAAATGGCTACACCTTC
TRBJ2-1	few	NA	TRBV24-1	CATSDAAGRFGEQFF	TGTGCCACCAGTGACGCAGCGGGCAGATTCGGTGAGCAGTTCTTC
TRBJ2-3	few	TRBD2	TRBV10-3	CAISSAGGLTDTQYF	TGTGCCATCAGTTCAGCGGGAGGTTTGACAGATACGCAGTATTTT
TRBJ2-3	few	TRBD1	TRBV6-5	CASNTGGTDTQYF	TGTGCCAGCAACACAGGGGGCACAGATACGCAGTATTTT
TRBJ2-7	NA	NA	TRBV7-9	CASSSSWEQYF	TGTGCCAGCAGCTCCTCCTGGGAGCAGTACTTC
TRBJ1-2	once	NA	TRBV3-1/TRBV3-2	CASSQGPVDYGYTF	TGTGCCAGCAGCCAAGGTCCAGTCGACTATGGCTACACCTTC
TRBJ1-1	NA	NA	TRBV7-2	CASSYATGQEAFF	TGTGCCAGCAGCTATGCTACCGGACAGGAAGCTTTCTTT
TRBJ2-7	NA	TRBD1	TRBV6-5	CARAGQGAGEQYF	TGTGCCAGAGCTGGACAGGGGGCTGGCGAGCAGTACTTC
TRBJ1-1	NA	NA	TRBV27	CASSSSKGVRETEAFF	TGTGCCAGCAGTTCGAGTAAGGGGGTAAGAGAGACTGAAGCTTTCTTT
TRBJ1-4	once	TRBD1	TRBV7-9	CASSPWTGGGEKLFF	TGTGCCAGCAGCCCCTGGACAGGGGGAGGAGAAAAACTGTTTTTT
TRBJ1-6	NA	TRBD1	TRBV6-5	CASSYGTGGDSPLHF	TGTGCCAGCAGTTATGGGACAGGGGGCGATTCACCCCTCCACTTT
TRBJ1-5	NA	NA	TRBV9	CASSRKGGSNQPQHF	TGTGCCAGCAGCCGGAAAGGGGGATCAAATCAGCCCCAGCATTTT
TRBJ2-2	NA	NA	TRBV21-1	CASSRNTGELFF	TGTGCCAGCAGCAGGAACACCGGGGAGCTGTTTTTT
TRBJ1-1	NA	NA	TRBV6-5	CASSRGGVATEAFF	TGTGCCAGCAGTAGAGGAGGGGTGGCCACTGAAGCTTTCTTT
TRBJ2-3	NA	NA	TRBV3-1/TRBV3-2	CASSQGLVGTDTQYF	TGTGCCAGCAGCCAAGGACTAGTTGGCACAGATACGCAGTATTTT
TRBJ2-1	NA	NA	TRBV7-3	CAGRGRNNEQFF	TGTGCCGGGCGGGGTCGAAACAATGAGCAGTTCTTC
TRBJ1-5	NA	TRBD1	TRBV6-1	CASSVQGQESNQPQHF	TGTGCCAGCAGTGTACAGGGACAGGAGAGCAATCAGCCCCAGCATTTT
TRBJ1-4	NA	NA	TRBV4-2	CASSQLMGGEKLFF	TGTGCCAGCAGCCAATTGATGGGGGGGGAAAAACTGTTTTTT
TRBJ2-7	NA	NA	TRBV27	CASSLSENYEQYF	TGTGCCAGCAGTTTGTCGGAGAACTACGAGCAGTACTTC
TRBJ2-7	NA	TRBD1	TRBV7-3	CASSVLGQGGHEQYF	TGTGCCAGCAGCGTCTTAGGACAGGGGGGCCACGAGCAGTACTTC